This TCR beta chain is drawn from a study of Tregs in tolerant kidney transplant recipients (dated by TCRdb to the late 2010s). With respect to the entire study: Related donors were used in the transplants with nonmyeloablative bone marrow transplantation, and mixed chimerism was transient in the human trials. The study used TCRbeta sequencing to identify donor-specific regulatory T cells before combined kidney and bone marrow transplantation, then tracked those cells after transplant.

This clone was seen once. Its antigen remains undetermined. Base qualities are not at hand, and no much larger clone is one base apart. The cysteine opens and the phenylalanine closes a CDR3 of 16 amino acids. Here the CDR3 DNA is all that survives: 48 bases in frame from base 1. Looking up the germline V gene yields CDR1 SGHTA and CDR2 FQGNSA. V is pruned by 10 bases and J by 1 base, leaving 11 bases of the junction without a gene match. The time point label corresponds to: blood sample drawn before combined kidney and bone marrow transplant. Thawed PBMCs were FACS-sorted into unstimulated Tregs (CD4+CD25+CD127-), CD4+ non-Tregs (CD4+CD25-), CD4 cells and CD8 cells. Patients were a few combined kidney and bone marrow transplant recipients from the ITN036ST trial, and only these trial subjects had samples available. Healthy control blood was separated into PBMCs by Ficoll density gradient and cryopreserved, and patient PBMCs were collected both before and after transplant.

Genomic DNA was extracted from sorted cells with the QIAGEN DNeasy Blood and Tissue Kit for TCRbeta CDR3 sequencing. High-throughput TCRbeta CDR3 sequencing, including PCR amplification with bias correction and internal controls, was performed commercially through immunoSEQ. Per the source publication's procedure: Unique productive TCRbeta sequences were defined by CDR3 nucleotide sequence when primers matched and otherwise by CDR3 amino acid sequence together with Vbeta and Jbeta genes. To correct for sorting error, sequences found in more than one sorted population at a frequency ratio of 2:1 or less were discarded, and the remaining shared sequences were assigned to the population with the higher frequency. A sequence was defined as donor-reactive if the sequence was expanded at least 5-fold in CFSE-low cells compared with unstimulated cells and had a frequency of at least 0.01% in CFSE-low cells. Jensen-Shannon divergence, calculated on the top 100 TCRbeta sequences ranked by frequency, was used to quantify repertoire divergence. For samples with multiple sequencing runs, sorting error was corrected separately for each run before the runs were pooled. This immuneACCESS table, as held by TCRdb, lists in-frame sequences with V and J called but not all clones. Of the missing ones, under half trace to an unresolved V gene in checked studies; the others have no known cause. V, J and clone size reflect that table, while D and trimming were determined from the DNA. For this sample the table gives about 83,000 clones, of which approximately 98% were detected only once. The ten largest clones add up to 0.56% of the sample.

On the study overall, not on this receptor specifically: PCR primers changed over time for some patients, so nucleotide-level comparison across those patients' samples was not possible. Biological reproducibility was not examined directly, but technical replication error appeared to be minimal. The most biologically relevant and donor-specific TCRbeta repertoire appeared to be identified by expanding Tregs with activated donor B cells. The study was limited by small patient numbers, and the findings need validation in larger populations and under other immunosuppression protocols. In tolerant patients, donor-specific Tregs expanded more than Tregs overall, which suggests antigen-driven rather than nonspecific expansion.

The chain employs TRBV7-2 and TRBJ2-1; TRBD2 lines up with 9 middle nucleotides. The sequence was collected from a human donor who received a combined kidney and bone marrow transplant. The sample consisted of CD4+ T cells from blood, taken before the transplant. The DNA sequence is given as TGTGCCACCGCCCCTAGCGGGATCGGATCCTACAATGAGCAGTTCTTC. This encodes CATAPSGIGSYNEQFF.